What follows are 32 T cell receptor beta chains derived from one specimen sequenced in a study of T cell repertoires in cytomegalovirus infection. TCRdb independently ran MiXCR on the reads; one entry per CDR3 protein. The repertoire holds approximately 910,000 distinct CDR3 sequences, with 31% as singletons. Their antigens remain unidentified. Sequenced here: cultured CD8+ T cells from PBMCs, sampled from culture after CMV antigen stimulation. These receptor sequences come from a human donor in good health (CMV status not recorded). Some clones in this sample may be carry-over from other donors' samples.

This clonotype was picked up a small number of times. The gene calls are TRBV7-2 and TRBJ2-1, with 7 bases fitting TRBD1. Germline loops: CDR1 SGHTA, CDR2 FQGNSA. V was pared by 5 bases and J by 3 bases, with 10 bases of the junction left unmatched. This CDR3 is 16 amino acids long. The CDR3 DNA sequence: TGTGCCAGCAGCCCCGAAGAGGGGGCCAACTACAATGAGCAGTTCTTC. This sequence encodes CASSPEEGANYNEQFF. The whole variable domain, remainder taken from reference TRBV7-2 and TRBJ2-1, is GAGVSQSPSNKVTEKGKDVELRCDPISGHTALYWYRQSLGQGLEFLIYFQGNSAPDKSGLPSDRFSAERTGGSVSTLTIQRTQQEDSAVYLCASSPEEGANYNEQFFGPGTRLTVL.

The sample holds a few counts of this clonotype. The CDR3 sequence: CASSLTGSNQETQYF. The CDR3 DNA sequence: TGTGCCAGCAGCTTAACAGGCAGCAACCAAGAGACCCAGTACTTC. The V and J genes are TRBV7-3 and TRBJ2-5; D unresolved. Germline V gives CDR1 SGHTA, CDR2 FQGTGA. V dropped 0 bases and J dropped 0 bases, with 8 bases sitting between them. The CDR3 runs 15 residues.

The CDR3 DNA follows: TGCAGTGCTAGAGGAGGACTGGGGTTAGAGCCCGGGGAGCTGTTTTTT. Its protein is CSARGGLGLEPGELFF. The rearrangement links TRBV20-1 to TRBJ2-2; a weak D match, TRBD2 (5 bases). Germline V gene lookup returns CDR1 DFQATT and CDR2 SNEGSKA (reference sequence). The germline V and J ends were trimmed by 1 base and 6 bases, with 18 bases remaining between them. The CDR3 is 16 amino acids.

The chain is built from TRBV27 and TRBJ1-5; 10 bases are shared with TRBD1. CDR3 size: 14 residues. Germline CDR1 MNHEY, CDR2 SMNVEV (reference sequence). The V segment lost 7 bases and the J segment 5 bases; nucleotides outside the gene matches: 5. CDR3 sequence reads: CASNPTGGHQPQHF. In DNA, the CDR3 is TGTGCCAGCAACCCGACAGGGGGCCATCAGCCCCAGCATTTT.

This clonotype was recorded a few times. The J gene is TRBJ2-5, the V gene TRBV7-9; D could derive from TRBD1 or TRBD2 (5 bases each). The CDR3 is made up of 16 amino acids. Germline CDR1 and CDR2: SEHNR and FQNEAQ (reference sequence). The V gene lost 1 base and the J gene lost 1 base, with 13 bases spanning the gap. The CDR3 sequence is CASSLDEGSGQETQYF. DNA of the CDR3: TGTGCCAGCAGCTTAGATGAGGGGTCCGGCCAAGAGACCCAGTACTTC.

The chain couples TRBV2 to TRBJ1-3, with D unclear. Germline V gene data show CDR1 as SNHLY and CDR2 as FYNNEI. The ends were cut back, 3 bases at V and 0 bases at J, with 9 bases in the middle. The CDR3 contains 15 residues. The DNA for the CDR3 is TGTGCCAGCAGTGACCACAGCTACTCTGGAAACACCATATATTTT. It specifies CASSDHSYSGNTIYF.

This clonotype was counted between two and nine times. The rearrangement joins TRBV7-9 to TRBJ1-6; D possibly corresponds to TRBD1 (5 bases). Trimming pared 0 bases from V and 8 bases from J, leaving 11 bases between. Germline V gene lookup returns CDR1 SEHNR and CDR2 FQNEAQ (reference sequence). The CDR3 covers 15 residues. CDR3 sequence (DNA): TGTGCCAGCAGCTTAGCGGGGGTTCCCTATTCACCCCTCCACTTT. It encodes CASSLAGVPYSPLHF.

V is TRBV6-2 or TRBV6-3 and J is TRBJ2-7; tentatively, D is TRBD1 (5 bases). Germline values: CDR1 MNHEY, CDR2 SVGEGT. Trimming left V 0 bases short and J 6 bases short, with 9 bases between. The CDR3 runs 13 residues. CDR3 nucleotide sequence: TGTGCCAGCAGTTACTCGACGCAGGGCGAGCAGTACGTC. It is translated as CASSYSTQGEQYV.

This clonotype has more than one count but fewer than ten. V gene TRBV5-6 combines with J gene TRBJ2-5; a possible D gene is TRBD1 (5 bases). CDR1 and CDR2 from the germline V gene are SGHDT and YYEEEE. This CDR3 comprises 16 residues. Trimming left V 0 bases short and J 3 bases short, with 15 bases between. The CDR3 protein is CASSLAEQGREETQYF. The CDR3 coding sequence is TGTGCCAGCAGCTTGGCCGAGCAGGGAAGGGAAGAGACCCAGTACTTC. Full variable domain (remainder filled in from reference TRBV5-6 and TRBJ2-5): DAGVTQSPTHLIKTRGQQVTLRCSPKSGHDTVSWYQQALGQGPQFIFQYYEEEERQRGNFPDRFSGHQFPNYSSELNVNALLLGDSALYLCASSLAEQGREETQYFGPGTRLLVL.

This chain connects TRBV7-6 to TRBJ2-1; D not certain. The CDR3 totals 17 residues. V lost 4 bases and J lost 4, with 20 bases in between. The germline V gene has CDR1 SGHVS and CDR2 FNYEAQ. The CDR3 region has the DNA TGTGCCAGCAGCTCTCAAAAGACACCTGGGTCTTACAATGAGCAGTTCTTC. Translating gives CASSSQKTPGSYNEQFF.

The CDR3: CSARDDEYNEQFF. The CDR3, as DNA: TGCAGTGCTAGAGATGACGAGTACAATGAGCAGTTCTTC. The J gene is TRBJ2-1, the V gene TRBV20-1; D gene ambiguous. The V gene's germline CDR1 is DFQATT and CDR2 SNEGSKA (reference sequence). V lost 0 bases, J lost 4 bases, and 7 bases lay in between. The CDR3 consists of 13 residues.

The CDR3 region is CASSPRTVFSTDTQYF. The CDR3 DNA is TGTGCCAGCAGCCCTAGGACAGTCTTTAGCACAGATACGCAGTATTTT. The V call is TRBV6-1, the J call TRBJ2-3; possible D gene TRBD1, 6 bases. V gave up 6 bases and J gave up 0 bases, with 16 bases separating them. Germline CDR1 reads MNHNS; CDR2 reads SASEGT. This CDR3 has 16 residues.

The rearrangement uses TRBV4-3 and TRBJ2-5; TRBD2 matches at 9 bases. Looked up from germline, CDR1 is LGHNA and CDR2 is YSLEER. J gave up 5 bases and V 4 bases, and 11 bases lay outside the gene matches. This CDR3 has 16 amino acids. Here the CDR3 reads CASSPTAGGSGETQYF. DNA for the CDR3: TGCGCCAGCAGCCCAACAGCGGGGGGTTCCGGGGAGACCCAGTACTTC.

DNA for the CDR3: TGTGCCAGCAGGTCCTACGAGCAGTACGTC. This gives the protein CASRSYEQYV. V gene TRBV12-3 or TRBV12-4 combines with J gene TRBJ2-7; D is undetermined. V gave up 6 bases and J gave up 1 base, with 1 base separating them. The CDR3 is 10 amino acids.

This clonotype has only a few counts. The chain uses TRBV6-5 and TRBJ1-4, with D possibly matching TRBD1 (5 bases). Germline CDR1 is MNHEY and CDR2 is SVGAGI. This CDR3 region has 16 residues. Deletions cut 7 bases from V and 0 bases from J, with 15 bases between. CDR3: CASMGGEPPTNEKLFF. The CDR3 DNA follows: TGTGCCAGCATGGGGGGAGAGCCCCCAACTAATGAAAAACTGTTTTTT.

CDR3 nucleotides: TGTGCCAGCAGGATGGAGTATAGCTCCTACAATGAGCAGTTCTTC. This codes for CASRMEYSSYNEQFF. This chain links TRBV5-5 with TRBJ2-1; D uncertain. The V end was cut by 5 bases, the J end by 0 bases, with 12 bases between. This CDR3 has 15 residues. From germline, CDR1 is SGHKS and CDR2 YYEKEE (reference sequence).

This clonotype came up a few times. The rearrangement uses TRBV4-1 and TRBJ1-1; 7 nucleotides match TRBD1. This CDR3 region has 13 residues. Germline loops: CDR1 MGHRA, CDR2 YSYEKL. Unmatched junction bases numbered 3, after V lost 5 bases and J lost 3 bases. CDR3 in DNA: TGCGCCAGCAGCGGGACAGTCGACACTGAAGCTTTCTTT. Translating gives CASSGTVDTEAFF.

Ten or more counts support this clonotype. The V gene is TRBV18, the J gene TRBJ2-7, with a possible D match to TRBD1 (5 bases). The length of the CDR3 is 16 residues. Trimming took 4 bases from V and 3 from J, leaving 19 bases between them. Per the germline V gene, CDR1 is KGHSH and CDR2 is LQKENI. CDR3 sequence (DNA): TGTGCCAGCTCACACCTTAGACAGCCCTTCCGCTACGAGCAGTACTTC. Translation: CASSHLRQPFRYEQYF.

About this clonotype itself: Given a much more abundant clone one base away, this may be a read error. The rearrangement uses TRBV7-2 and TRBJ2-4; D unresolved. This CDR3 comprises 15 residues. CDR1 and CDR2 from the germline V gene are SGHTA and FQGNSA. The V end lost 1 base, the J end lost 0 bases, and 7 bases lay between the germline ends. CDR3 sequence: CTSSLGPLAKNIQYF. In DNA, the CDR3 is TGTACCAGCAGCTTAGGCCCGCTAGCCAAAAACATTCAGTACTTC.

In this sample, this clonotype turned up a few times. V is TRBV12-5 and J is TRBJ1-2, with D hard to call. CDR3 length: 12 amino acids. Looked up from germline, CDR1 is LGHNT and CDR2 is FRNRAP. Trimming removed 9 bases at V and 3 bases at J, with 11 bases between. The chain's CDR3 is CASGPTHYGYTF. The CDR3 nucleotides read TGTGCTAGCGGACCCACCCACTATGGCTACACCTTC.

CDR3 amino acids: CASSGDSGRSEQYF. The CDR3 coding sequence is TGCGCCAGCAGCGGAGACAGTGGGCGAAGCGAGCAGTACTTC. This sequence joins TRBV5-1 and TRBJ2-7; D possibly corresponds to TRBD1 (5 bases). The CDR3 runs 14 residues. The V gene lost 4 bases and the J gene lost 6 bases, with 17 bases spanning the gap. Germline CDR1 and CDR2: SGHRS and YFSETQ.

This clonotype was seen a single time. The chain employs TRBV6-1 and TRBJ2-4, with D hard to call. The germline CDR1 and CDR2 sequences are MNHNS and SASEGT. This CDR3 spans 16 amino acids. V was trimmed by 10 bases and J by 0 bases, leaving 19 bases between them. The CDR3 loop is CANIPQGSIAKNIQYF. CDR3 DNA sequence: TGTGCCAACATCCCCCAAGGTTCTATAGCCAAAAACATTCAGTACTTC.

CDR3: CATFRDIGRGTEAFF. The CDR3 nucleotides read TGTGCCACTTTCCGGGACATAGGTAGGGGCACTGAAGCTTTCTTT. The genes are TRBV2 and TRBJ1-1; TRBD1 might be the D (6 bases). This CDR3 has 15 residues. V lost 10 bases, J lost 4 bases, and 22 bases lay in between. Per germline, CDR1 SNHLY and CDR2 FYNNEI.

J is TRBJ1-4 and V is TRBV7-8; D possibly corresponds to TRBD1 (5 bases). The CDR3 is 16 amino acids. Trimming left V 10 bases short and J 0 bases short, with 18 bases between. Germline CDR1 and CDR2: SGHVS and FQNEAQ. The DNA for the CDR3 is TGTGCCAACCCATCGGGGCCGGATGCAACTAATGAAAAACTGTTTTTT. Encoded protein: CANPSGPDATNEKLFF.

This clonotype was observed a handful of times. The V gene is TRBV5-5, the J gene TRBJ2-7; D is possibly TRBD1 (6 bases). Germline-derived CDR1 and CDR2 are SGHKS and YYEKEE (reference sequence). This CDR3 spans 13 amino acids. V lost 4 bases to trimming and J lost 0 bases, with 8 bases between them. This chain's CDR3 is CASSEQGSYEQYV. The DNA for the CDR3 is TGTGCCAGCAGCGAACAGGGCTCCTACGAGCAGTACGTC.

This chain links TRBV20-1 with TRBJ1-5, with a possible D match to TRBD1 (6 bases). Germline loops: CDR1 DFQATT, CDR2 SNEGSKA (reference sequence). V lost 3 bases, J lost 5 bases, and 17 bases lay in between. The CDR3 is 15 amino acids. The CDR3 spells CSASSRSGDDQPQHF. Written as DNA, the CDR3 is TGCAGTGCTAGTTCTCGTTCAGGGGATGATCAGCCCCAGCATTTT.

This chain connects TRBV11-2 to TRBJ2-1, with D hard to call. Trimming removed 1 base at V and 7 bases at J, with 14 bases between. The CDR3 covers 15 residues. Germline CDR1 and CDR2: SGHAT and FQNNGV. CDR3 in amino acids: CASSLAPRLMNEQFF. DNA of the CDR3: TGTGCCAGCAGCTTAGCTCCGCGACTGATGAATGAGCAGTTCTTC.

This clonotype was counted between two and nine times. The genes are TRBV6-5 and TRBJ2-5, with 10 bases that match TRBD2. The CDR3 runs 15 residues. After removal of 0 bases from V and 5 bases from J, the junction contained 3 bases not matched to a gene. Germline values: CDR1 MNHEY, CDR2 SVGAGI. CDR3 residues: CASSYSTAGGETQYF. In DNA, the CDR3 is TGTGCCAGCAGTTACTCGACAGCGGGGGGGGAGACCCAGTACTTC.

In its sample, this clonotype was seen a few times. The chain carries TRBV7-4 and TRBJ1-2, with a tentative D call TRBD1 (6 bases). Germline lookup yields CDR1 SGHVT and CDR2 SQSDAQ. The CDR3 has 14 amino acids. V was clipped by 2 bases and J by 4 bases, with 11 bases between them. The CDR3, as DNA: TGTGCCAGCAGCTTAAGCGGACAGATCTATGGCTACACCTTC. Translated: CASSLSGQIYGYTF. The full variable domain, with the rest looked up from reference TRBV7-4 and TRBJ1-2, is GAGVSQSPRYKVAKRGRDVALRCDSISGHVTLYWYRQTLGQGSEVLTYSQSDAQRDKSGRPSGRFSAERPERSVSTLKIQRTEQGDSAVYLCASSLSGQIYGYTFGSGTRLTVV.

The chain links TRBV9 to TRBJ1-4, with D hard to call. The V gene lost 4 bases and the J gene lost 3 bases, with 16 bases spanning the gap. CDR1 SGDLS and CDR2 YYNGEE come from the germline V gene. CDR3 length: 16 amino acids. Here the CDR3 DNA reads TGTGCCAGCAGCCCAACGAGGACGGAGGCTAATGAAAAACTGTTTTTT. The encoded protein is CASSPTRTEANEKLFF.

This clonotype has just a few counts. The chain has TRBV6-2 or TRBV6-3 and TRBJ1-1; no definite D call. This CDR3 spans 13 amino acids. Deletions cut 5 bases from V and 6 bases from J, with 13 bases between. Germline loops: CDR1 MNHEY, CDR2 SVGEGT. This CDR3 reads CASSPFEMAEAFF. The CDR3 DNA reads TGTGCCAGCAGTCCCTTCGAAATGGCTGAAGCTTTCTTT.

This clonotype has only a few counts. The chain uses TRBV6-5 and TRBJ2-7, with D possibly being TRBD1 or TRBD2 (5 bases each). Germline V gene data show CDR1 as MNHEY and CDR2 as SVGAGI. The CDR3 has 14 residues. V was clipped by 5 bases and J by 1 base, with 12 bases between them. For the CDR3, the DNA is TGTGCCAGCAGTCCCCGGGACGGGTCCTACGAGCAGTACGTC. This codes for CASSPRDGSYEQYV.